This TCR beta chain originates from a study of early T cells in non-severe SARS-CoV-2 infection. Study details: Sequenced bulk RNA came from whole blood that was unsorted, and chains were unpaired. Findings and caveats of the study: There was a bias toward anti-spike CD8 responses in VDJdb matching, which missed private and CD4 specificities.

Individual cDNA molecules each received unique molecular identifiers attached to them. MiXCR was run by TCRdb on the 5' RACE reads, yielding one entry per CDR3 protein. The repertoire has 20,000 to 25,000 distinct CDR3 sequences, around 4% of them found once; the top ten carry 20%. This clonotype has a handful of counts. What it binds is not known. V lost 1 base and J lost 5, with 14 bases in between. The CDR3 sequence is 16 residues long. The germline V gene encodes CDR1 MNHEY and CDR2 SMNVEV (reference sequence). The source material was whole blood. This receptor was identified in an adult who was a healthcare worker with PCR-confirmed SARS-CoV-2 infection or an uninfected control (not recorded which). This sequence joins TRBV27 and TRBJ2-2; the D gene is possibly TRBD2 (6 bases). The CDR3 protein is CASSLFGGASTGELFF. CDR3 nucleotides: TGTGCCAGCAGTTTATTTGGCGGGGCAAGTACCGGGGAGCTGTTTTTT.